This record concerns one T cell receptor (beta chain) sequence. This clonotype was observed once. Its recognized antigen is unknown. Base-call qualities are not available, and no considerably larger clone is one nucleotide away. One read represents weak support. RNA was extracted with the RNeasy kit and about 0.45 to 1 ug was reverse transcribed using random hexamers. The immunoSEQ multiplex PCR assay, which covers 54 Vbeta and 13 Jbeta segments, was used to amplify TCR beta CDR3 regions. Bias from PCR amplification was corrected by using a synthetic template baseline for primer optimization and for computational correction. Regarding the original processing steps: Reads were annotated to V, D and J genes according to IMGT and were analyzed with immunoSEQ Analyzer, with only productive sequences retained. To calculate clonality, Shannon entropy was normalized by log2 of the number of productive unique sequences and then subtracted from one. For each patient and control, public and private clones were evaluated within the 100 most prevalent clones. A clone was defined as Susac-specific if it was absent from the healthy and MS cohorts, from about a thousand published viral clones and from other ImmuneACCESS disease sequences. TCRdb's own reprocessing of the public reads used fastp at Q25 and MiXCR and kept productive beta chains. Rows with a matching CDR3 protein are joined into one entry that keeps the most common DNA and genes. The V and J calls shown here were made by TCRdb, not taken from the authors' results. Here the sample has about 170,000 distinct CDR3 sequences; approximately 94% occur a single time. The top ten clones comprise around 0.12% of the sample.

The CDR3, from cysteine to phenylalanine, totals 18 residues. The read is trimmed to its CDR3 DNA, 54 bases read in frame from base 1. The germline V gene encodes CDR1 SQVTM and CDR2 ANQGSEA. Here V drops 8 bases and J drops 5 bases, and the junction holds 24 bases not matched to any gene. Peripheral blood CD8+ and CD4+ T cells from healthy donors, Susac syndrome patients and multiple sclerosis patients were profiled by high-throughput TCR beta sequencing. Susac syndrome patients met recently defined diagnostic criteria for definite or probable disease. Bulk CD8+ and CD4+ T cells were purified by magnetic negative isolation, while CD8+ TEMRA cells were enriched using FACS. Blood was collected in EDTA tubes and processed within 24 hours, with PBMCs isolated through density gradient centrifugation. PBMCs intended for TCR sequencing were frozen in liquid nitrogen and were later thawed in a 37 degrees C water bath. The sorted or isolated CD4+, CD8+ and CD8+ TEMRA cells had a purity of 90% or higher.

The data were taken from a study of CD8 T cells in Susac syndrome (dated by TCRdb to about 2019). Study-wide context: Of the Susac syndrome patients who were sequenced, 8 or 9 were in clinical remission while more than five had clinically active disease. At the time of blood withdrawal, Susac syndrome patients were either therapy-naive, taking corticosteroids (with some also receiving IVIg), or on IVIg alone. The study used repertoire sequencing to test whether antigen drove CD8+ T cell activation and differentiation in Susac syndrome.

General conclusions and limits of the study: In the CD4+ T cell repertoire of Susac syndrome patients, clonal expansion was not detected. The TCR sequencing and HLA analysis was acknowledged to have included a relatively small number of individuals.

Sequencing used CD4+ T cells from PBMCs. The chain employs TRBV29-1 and TRBJ1-1; the junction holds 9 bases that match TRBD1. The sequence derives from a human donor with Susac syndrome. The CDR3 reads as follows: CSPKGQGSHQVLDTEAFF. The DNA reads TGCAGCCCCAAGGGACAGGGATCCCACCAGGTGCTGGATACTGAAGCTTTCTTT.